The T cell receptor beta chain under discussion was sequenced for a study of shared clonotypes between healthy human individuals. Study-level results: Though the depth was large, rarefaction showed that sorted-subset sequencing was incomplete.

The donors were all Caucasian adults (living in Nashville, Tennessee). This clone is a singleton in its sample. Antigen specificity is unknown. The CDR3 is 16 amino acids. V was pared by 2 bases and J by 7 bases, with 10 bases of the junction left unmatched. Germline CDR1 and CDR2: SGHTA and FQGTGA. Some clones are missing from TCRdb's copy, which holds only in-frame ones; the method was immunoSEQ multiplex PCR. The sample records 2.5 million or so clones, approximately 90% being singletons. This chain uses TRBV7-3 with TRBJ2-1; 8 bases line up with TRBD2. The sequencing sample was made of naive CD4+ T cells sorted from blood. Subset denoted: CD45RA+ positively selected. The clonotype originates from a man younger than 35 in good health. CDR3: CASSLEGTSVGNEQFF. CDR3 in DNA: TGTGCCAGCAGCTTAGAAGGGACTAGTGTCGGGAATGAGCAGTTCTTC.